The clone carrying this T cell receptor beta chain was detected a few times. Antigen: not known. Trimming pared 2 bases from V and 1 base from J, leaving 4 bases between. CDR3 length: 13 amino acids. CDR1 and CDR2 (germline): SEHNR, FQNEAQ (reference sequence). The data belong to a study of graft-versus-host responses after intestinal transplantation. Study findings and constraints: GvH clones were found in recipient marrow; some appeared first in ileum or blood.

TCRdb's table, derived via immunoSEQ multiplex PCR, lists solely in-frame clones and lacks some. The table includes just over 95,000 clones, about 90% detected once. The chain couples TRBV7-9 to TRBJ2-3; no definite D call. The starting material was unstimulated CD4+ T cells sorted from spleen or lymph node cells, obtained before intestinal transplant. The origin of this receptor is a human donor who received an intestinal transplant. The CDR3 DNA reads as TGTGCCAGCAGCTTACAGGGCACAGATACGCAGTATTTT. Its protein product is CASSLQGTDTQYF.